This passage covers 5 T cell receptor beta chains from one sample sequenced in a study of graft-versus-host responses after intestinal transplantation. The protocol was immunoSEQ multiplex PCR, while the TCRdb copy is restricted to in-frame clones and leaves out a portion. Found here are more than 50,000 clones, 91% of them singletons; the top ten hold less than 6%. The sample was PBMCs, taken roughly 95 weeks after intestinal transplant. The receptors were sampled from a human patient who received an intestinal transplant, so some T cells may come from the graft donor.

The CDR3 DNA is TGTGCCAGCAGCCAGAGCCCCGGGACACCCTGGAATGGCTACACCTTC. Protein: CASSQSPGTPWNGYTF. The chain carries TRBV14 and TRBJ1-2; TRBD1 might be the D (6 bases). CDR1 and CDR2 (germline): SGHDN, FVKESK. Trimming cost V 3 bases and J 6 bases, with 20 bases left between them. The length of the CDR3 is 16 residues.

The chain employs TRBV5-1 and TRBJ1-2; D unclear. This CDR3 contains 14 residues. The germline gives CDR1 SGHRS, CDR2 YFSETQ. The V end was cut by 4 bases, the J end by 5 bases, with 15 bases between. CDR3 protein: CASSLGRVAYGYTF. The CDR3 coding sequence is TGCGCCAGCAGCCTAGGTCGGGTGGCTTATGGCTACACCTTC.

The chain has TRBV5-1 and TRBJ1-1; perhaps TRBD1 as D (5 bases). In germline, CDR1 is SGHRS, CDR2 YFSETQ. Trimming removed 0 bases at V and 4 bases at J, with 13 bases between. This CDR3 is built from 15 residues. The CDR3 protein is CASSLEGDDGTEAFF. Here the CDR3 DNA reads TGCGCCAGCAGCTTGGAAGGGGACGACGGCACTGAAGCTTTCTTT.

The chain employs TRBV19 and TRBJ2-6, with D perhaps matching TRBD1 (6 bases). Trimming removed 6 bases at V and 0 bases at J, with 18 bases between. CDR3 size: 18 residues. Germline CDR1 LNHDA, CDR2 SQIVND (reference sequence). Here the CDR3 reads CASSTGYTLHSGANVLTF. In DNA, the CDR3 is TGTGCCAGTAGCACAGGGTATACACTCCACTCTGGGGCCAACGTCCTGACTTTC.

This clone was picked up a small number of times. The J gene is TRBJ1-2, the V gene TRBV19; 9 nucleotides line up with TRBD1. Germline V gives CDR1 LNHDA, CDR2 SQIVND (reference sequence). The CDR3 extends over 14 amino acids. J lost 3 bases, V lost 5 bases, and 4 bases had no gene match. The CDR3 sequence is CASSPRDRDYGYTF. In nucleotides, the CDR3 is TGTGCCAGTAGTCCCCGGGACAGGGACTATGGCTACACCTTC.